Presented here are 22 T cell receptor beta chains from one specimen sequenced in a study of identical twins. Using its own MiXCR run on the 5' RACE reads, TCRdb lists one record per CDR3 protein. Among about 260,000 distinct CDR3 sequences, 7% were seen once, and the ten largest hold roughly 3.9%. The same sample was also studied in work on yellow fever vaccine responses in identical twins.

What was sequenced was memory (CD45RO+) T cells sorted from blood. These receptors were collected from a woman aged 18 to 35 in good health.

The genes are TRBV28 and TRBJ2-3, with TRBD2 matching over 8 bases. Germline V gene sequence: CDR1 MDHEN, CDR2 SYDVKM. The CDR3 is 18 amino acids. V lost 5 bases to trimming and J lost 2 bases; unmatched junction nucleotides: 15. CDR3 nucleotides: TGTGCCAGCAGTCACACTCTAACTAGCGGAGGCCTCACAGATACGCAGTATTTT. It encodes CASSHTLTSGGLTDTQYF.

This clonotype was observed at least ten times. This sequence joins TRBV5-1 and TRBJ2-1; D tentatively reads TRBD1 or TRBD2 (5 bases each). CDR1 and CDR2 (germline): SGHRS, YFSETQ. The ends were cut back, 2 bases at V and 5 bases at J, with 14 bases in the middle. The CDR3 contains 15 residues. CDR3 DNA sequence: TGCGCCAGCAGCTTTGGCGCCCCGGGACACAATGAGCAGTTCTTC. Translation: CASSFGAPGHNEQFF.

This clonotype was counted at least ten times. The genes are TRBV10-1 and TRBJ1-1, with D unclear. V lost 4 bases, J lost 4 bases, and 10 bases lay in between. This CDR3 contains 13 residues. Germline V gene lookup returns CDR1 WNHNN and CDR2 SYGVQD (reference sequence). CDR3 region: CASSARGPTEAFF. The CDR3 coding sequence is TGCGCCAGCAGTGCTCGTGGGCCCACTGAAGCTTTCTTT.

The V call is TRBV6-6, the J call TRBJ1-1; D might be TRBD1 (6 bases). V gave up 6 bases and J gave up 5 bases, with 10 bases separating them. The CDR3 loop spans 12 amino acids. In germline, CDR1 is MNHNY, CDR2 SVGAGI (reference sequence). CDR3 region: CASSETGTEAFF. CDR3 DNA: TGTGCCAGCAGCGAAACAGGGACTGAAGCTTTCTTT.

This clonotype was observed at least ten times. The chain joins TRBV7-2 to TRBJ2-1; unclear D gene. The CDR3 has 15 amino acids. The V end was cut by 0 bases, the J end by 4 bases, with 10 bases between. Germline CDR1 SGHTA, CDR2 FQGNSA. The CDR3 sequence is CASSLAWAAYNEQFF. CDR3 coding DNA: TGTGCCAGCAGCTTAGCGTGGGCCGCATACAATGAGCAGTTCTTC. Full variable domain (remainder filled in from reference TRBV7-2 and TRBJ2-1): GAGVSQSPSNKVTEKGKDVELRCDPISGHTALYWYRQSLGQGLEFLIYFQGNSAPDKSGLPSDRFSAERTGGSVSTLTIQRTQQEDSAVYLCASSLAWAAYNEQFFGPGTRLTVL.

J is TRBJ1-1 and V is TRBV5-6, with D possibly TRBD1 on 6 matching bases. The germline V and J ends were trimmed by 0 bases and 1 base, with 16 bases remaining between them. CDR3 size: 17 residues. Germline lookup yields CDR1 SGHDT and CDR2 YYEEEE. The CDR3 DNA follows: TGTGCCAGCAGCTTGGATGTCAGGGGATCAAGGAACACTGAAGCTTTCTTT. It translates to CASSLDVRGSRNTEAFF. The full variable domain, with the rest looked up from reference TRBV5-6 and TRBJ1-1, is DAGVTQSPTHLIKTRGQQVTLRCSPKSGHDTVSWYQQALGQGPQFIFQYYEEEERQRGNFPDRFSGHQFPNYSSELNVNALLLGDSALYLCASSLDVRGSRNTEAFFGQGTRLTVV.

The chain combines TRBV18 with TRBJ2-7; 7 nucleotides line up with TRBD2. The CDR3 runs to 15 residues. Germline CDR1 KGHSH, CDR2 LQKENI. V dropped 3 bases and J dropped 5; count of bases not matched to a gene: 10. DNA of the CDR3: TGTGCCAGCTCACCGGGAGGGGCTCTAAAAAACGAGCAGTACGTC. Its protein product is CASSPGGALKNEQYV.

The chain uses TRBV20-1 and TRBJ2-2, with 10 bases that match TRBD1. V gave up 6 bases and J gave up 1 base; unmatched junction bases: 2. The CDR3 runs to 14 residues. The germline V gene encodes CDR1 DFQATT and CDR2 SNEGSKA (reference sequence). The CDR3, as DNA: TGCAGTGCCGGACAGGGGGGGAACACCGGGGAGCTGTTTTTT. Translated, it gives CSAGQGGNTGELFF.

This clonotype occurred a few times. The CDR3 loop is CASGQGFTEAFF. In DNA form, the CDR3 reads TGTGCCAGCGGACAGGGGTTCACTGAAGCTTTCTTT. This chain uses TRBV3-1 with TRBJ1-1; 9 bases are a match to TRBD1. Germline V lookup: CDR1 LGHDT, CDR2 YNNKEL (reference sequence). CDR3 size: 12 residues. V gave up 8 bases and J gave up 4 bases; unmatched junction bases: 2.

This clonotype has at least ten counts. The genes are TRBV29-1 and TRBJ2-5, with D tentatively TRBD2 (6 bases). Germline V CDR1 and CDR2: SQVTM, ANQGSEA. The V gene lost 6 bases and the J gene lost 5 bases, with 16 bases spanning the gap. The CDR3 is 13 amino acids. DNA of the CDR3: TGCAGCGTGGACTTGGGAGGCCAGGAGACCCAGTACTTC. It translates to CSVDLGGQETQYF.

Here the CDR3 DNA reads TGTGCCACCAAGGATGGGGACACTGAAGCTTTCTTT. This codes for CATKDGDTEAFF. The rearrangement uses TRBV24-1 and TRBJ1-1, with unresolved D. CDR1 and CDR2 from the germline V gene are KGHDR and SFDVKD. CDR3 length equals 12 residues. The V end was cut by 8 bases, the J end by 3 bases, with 9 bases between.

At least ten counts were recorded for this clonotype. This chain connects TRBV7-9 to TRBJ2-1; 11 bases match TRBD2. Germline V CDR1 and CDR2: SEHNR, FQNEAQ (reference sequence). V trimming: 7 bases; J trimming: 4 bases; junction bases outside the gene matches: 6. The CDR3 loop spans 15 amino acids. CDR3 bases: TGTGCCAGCACAGGACTAGCGGGCGCTTACAATGAGCAGTTCTTC. Protein sequence: CASTGLAGAYNEQFF.

The rearrangement joins TRBV5-1 to TRBJ2-3, with D tentatively TRBD1 (6 bases). CDR1 and CDR2 (germline): SGHRS, YFSETQ. V was trimmed by 4 bases and J by 0 bases, leaving 15 bases between them. The CDR3 runs 16 residues. For the CDR3, the DNA is TGCGCCAGCAGCCGAAATCAGGGGACCAGCACAGATACGCAGTATTTT. This encodes CASSRNQGTSTDTQYF.

CDR3 coding DNA: TGTGCCAGCAGCGCGACTAGCGGGAGCGCAACCGCCGGGGAGCTGTTTTTT. Amino acid sequence: CASSATSGSATAGELFF. This chain uses TRBV9 with TRBJ2-2; 12 nucleotides line up with TRBD2. Looked up from germline, CDR1 is SGDLS and CDR2 is YYNGEE. V dropped 3 bases and J dropped 6; count of bases not matched to a gene: 9. The CDR3 contains 17 residues.

The chain employs TRBV27 and TRBJ2-1, with 10 bases aligning to TRBD1. CDR3 size: 15 residues. The germline gives CDR1 MNHEY, CDR2 SMNVEV (reference sequence). J was trimmed by 2 bases and V by 5 bases; bases with no gene match: 3. The CDR3 is CASSVTGGPYNEQFF. CDR3 nucleotides: TGTGCCAGCAGTGTGACAGGGGGCCCCTACAATGAGCAGTTCTTC.

In this sample, this clonotype turned up many times. The V call is TRBV24-1, the J call TRBJ2-5, with 7 bases matching TRBD1. V shed 5 bases, J shed 2 bases, and the junction held 4 bases outside the gene matches. The germline V gene encodes CDR1 KGHDR and CDR2 SFDVKD. The CDR3 runs to 14 residues. CDR3 residues: CATSVGTAQETQYF. The CDR3 DNA is TGTGCCACCAGTGTCGGGACAGCACAAGAGACCCAGTACTTC.

This clonotype was counted between two and nine times. The chain joins TRBV7-3 to TRBJ1-5; the match to TRBD1 covers 7 bases. Germline-derived CDR1 and CDR2 are SGHTA and FQGTGA. V lost 4 bases, J lost 7 bases, and 16 bases stayed unmatched. CDR3 size: 17 residues. The CDR3 nucleotides are TGTGCCAGCAGCTCACCAATCACAGGGGTCGCTGGGCAGCCCCAGCATTTT. It specifies CASSSPITGVAGQPQHF. The full variable domain, its missing parts supplied by reference TRBV7-3 and TRBJ1-5, is GAGVSQTPSNKVTEKGKYVELRCDPISGHTALYWYRQSLGQGPEFLIYFQGTGAADDSGLPNDRFFAVRPEGSVSTLKIQRTERGDSAVYLCASSSPITGVAGQPQHFGDGTRLSIL.

This clonotype was seen at least ten times. The CDR3 reads CASSSGTGGDEQYV. In nucleotides, the CDR3 is TGCGCCAGCAGCTCCGGGACAGGGGGAGACGAGCAGTACGTC. The chain links TRBV4-1 to TRBJ2-7, with 11 bases matching TRBD1. Germline CDR1 reads MGHRA; CDR2 reads YSYEKL. This CDR3 has 14 amino acids. V dropped 5 bases and J dropped 5; count of bases not matched to a gene: 5.

In its sample, this clonotype was seen many times. The rearrangement uses TRBV2 and TRBJ2-7; D may match TRBD1 or TRBD2 (5 bases each). V lost 7 bases to trimming and J lost 6 bases, with 16 bases between them. The CDR3 has 13 amino acids. The germline CDR1 and CDR2 sequences are SNHLY and FYNNEI. The DNA of the CDR3 is TGTGCCAGCAATACGCCGGGGCGTATCGAGCAGTACTTC. As protein: CASNTPGRIEQYF.

There are many counts of this clonotype. The chain employs TRBV10-1 and TRBJ1-1; 8 bases map to TRBD1. CDR1 WNHNN and CDR2 SYGVQD come from the germline V gene (reference sequence). The CDR3 is 13 amino acids. Trimming cost V 6 bases and J 1 base; bases outside gene matches: 1. CDR3 in DNA: TGCGCCAGCAGGACAGGGGAGAACACTGAAGCTTTCTTT. Translation: CASRTGENTEAFF.

Here the CDR3 reads CASSEVAGGTQYF. The DNA of the CDR3 is TGTGCCAGCAGTGAAGTTGCAGGGGGGACCCAGTACTTC. The chain carries TRBV6-1 and TRBJ2-5; 7 nucleotides agree with TRBD1. In germline, CDR1 is MNHNS, CDR2 SASEGT. CDR3 length: 13 residues. V shed 1 base and J 7 bases; nucleotides not matched to a gene: 3.

This clonotype was counted many times. The chain has TRBV4-1 and TRBJ2-7, with 7 bases fitting TRBD2. J gave up 7 bases and V 0 bases, and 15 bases lay outside the gene matches. This CDR3 is built from 17 residues. Germline-derived CDR1 and CDR2 are MGHRA and YSYEKL. The CDR3 loop is CASSQEGLGGRASEQYF. CDR3 coding DNA: TGCGCCAGCAGCCAAGAAGGATTAGGAGGGAGGGCGAGTGAGCAGTACTTC.